This is a list of T cell receptor beta chains from one sample in a study of T cell responses to AZD1222 COVID-19 vaccine. Some clones are missing from TCRdb's copy, which holds only in-frame ones; the method was immunoSEQ multiplex PCR. The sample has over 100,000 clones, approximately 90% seen once. The sample consisted of peripheral blood, taken 28 days after the second AZD1222 dose. The receptors were gathered from an adult who received the AZD1222 COVID-19 vaccine. Both conserved end residues are part of each CDR3. The order of the fields is J gene, clone size, V gene, D gene, CDR3 DNA, CDR3 protein. D genes are given only for firm matches. The size of a clone is reported for some rows only, either as once, few or many, or as a class for expanded clones.

J: TRBJ2-2; size: -; V: TRBV5-4; D: TRBD2; DNA: TGTGCCAGCAGCCCAGGGACTAGCGGGGGTGGCCTCACCGGGGAGCTGTTTTTT; CDR3: CASSPGTSGGGLTGELFF
J: TRBJ1-2; size: -; V: TRBV29-1; D: -; DNA: TGCAGCGTTGAGGGGCAGATCTATGGCTACACCTTC; CDR3: CSVEGQIYGYTF
J: TRBJ1-4; size: -; V: TRBV19; D: -; DNA: TGTGCCAGTAGTAACCGGGAAACTAATGAAAAACTGTTTTTT; CDR3: CASSNRETNEKLFF
J: TRBJ2-3; size: -; V: TRBV9; D: -; DNA: TGTGCCAGCAGCGTACGCCGGGGTGCTAGCACAGATACGCAGTATTTT; CDR3: CASSVRRGASTDTQYF
J: TRBJ1-5; size: -; V: TRBV30; D: TRBD1; DNA: TGTGCCTGGAGTAGGACAGGAAATCAGCCCCAGCATTTT; CDR3: CAWSRTGNQPQHF
J: TRBJ1-2; size: -; V: TRBV6-2/TRBV6-3; D: TRBD1; DNA: TGTGCCAGCAGTTACTCGAAGGGGGCTGATGGCTACACCTTC; CDR3: CASSYSKGADGYTF
J: TRBJ1-2; size: -; V: TRBV6-6; D: -; DNA: TGTGCCAGCAGTCCAACAGGCTCCGGCTACACCTTC; CDR3: CASSPTGSGYTF
J: TRBJ2-1; size: once; V: TRBV9; D: -; DNA: TGTGCCAGCAGCGTAGCCCTGACAAGCTCCTACAATGAGCAGTTCTTC; CDR3: CASSVALTSSYNEQFF
J: TRBJ1-2; size: -; V: TRBV18; D: -; DNA: TGTGCCAGCTCACCATCGTCAGGCGTTAACTATGGCTACACCTTC; CDR3: CASSPSSGVNYGYTF
J: TRBJ1-2; size: -; V: TRBV29-1; D: -; DNA: TGCAGCGTTTCCGGAGAGGAGGCCTATGGCTACACCTTC; CDR3: CSVSGEEAYGYTF
J: TRBJ1-3; size: -; V: TRBV3-1/TRBV3-2; D: -; DNA: TGTGCCAGCAGCCAAGATTCCGGGATTGGGAACACCATATATTTT; CDR3: CASSQDSGIGNTIYF
J: TRBJ2-7; size: -; V: TRBV7-3; D: TRBD2; DNA: TGTGCCAGCAGCTTAAGGGCGGGGGCCTACGAGCAGTACTTC; CDR3: CASSLRAGAYEQYF
J: TRBJ1-2; size: once; V: TRBV28; D: -; DNA: TGTGCCAGCAGTTTAGGCAGCTATGGCTACACCTTC; CDR3: CASSLGSYGYTF
J: TRBJ1-1; size: -; V: TRBV5-4; D: -; DNA: TGTGCCAGCAGCCCCCCGGGACAAGAGAACACTGAAGCTTTCTTT; CDR3: CASSPPGQENTEAFF
J: TRBJ2-7; size: few; V: TRBV28; D: -; DNA: TGTGCCAGCGGGGGCGGGGACCGCGAGCAGTACTTC; CDR3: CASGGGDREQYF
J: TRBJ2-7; size: -; V: TRBV27; D: TRBD1; DNA: TGTGCCAGCAGTTTTGTTTCGGGACAGGCAATAACCTACGAGCAGTACTTC; CDR3: CASSFVSGQAITYEQYF
J: TRBJ2-7; size: few; V: TRBV18; D: TRBD2; DNA: TGTGCCAGCTCATGGGTTAGCGGGGGACCCTTTTCCTACGAGCAGTACTTC; CDR3: CASSWVSGGPFSYEQYF
J: TRBJ1-5; size: -; V: TRBV5-5; D: -; DNA: TGTGCCAGCAGCTTATACCTCTCTCAGCCCCAGCATTTT; CDR3: CASSLYLSQPQHF
J: TRBJ2-5; size: -; V: TRBV29-1; D: TRBD2; DNA: TGCAGCGTCATGCTGGGACTAGCGGGGAAAGAGACCCAGTACTTC; CDR3: CSVMLGLAGKETQYF
J: TRBJ1-1; size: -; V: TRBV19; D: TRBD1; DNA: TGTGCCAGTAAGAAACAGGGGTTGGGTGAGAACACTGAAGCTTTCTTT; CDR3: CASKKQGLGENTEAFF
J: TRBJ1-2; size: once; V: TRBV14; D: -; DNA: TGTGCCAGCAGCCACTTGGACAGAAACTATGGCTACACCTTC; CDR3: CASSHLDRNYGYTF
J: TRBJ1-2; size: -; V: TRBV15; D: TRBD1; DNA: TGTGCCACCAGCAGTCACAGGGGAGACTATGGCTACACCTTC; CDR3: CATSSHRGDYGYTF
J: TRBJ1-3; size: -; V: TRBV18; D: TRBD1; DNA: TGTGCCAGCTCGACAGGGACCACCCAAGGAAACACCATATATTTT; CDR3: CASSTGTTQGNTIYF
J: TRBJ1-2; size: -; V: TRBV6-2/TRBV6-3; D: TRBD1; DNA: TGTGCCAGCAGTTACAATGACAGGGTCTATGGCTACACCTTC; CDR3: CASSYNDRVYGYTF
J: TRBJ1-6; size: few; V: TRBV11-3; D: -; DNA: TGTGCCAGCAGCATAAATTCACCCCTCCACTTT; CDR3: CASSINSPLHF
J: TRBJ2-1; size: -; V: TRBV7-2; D: -; DNA: TGTGCCAGCAGCCGGGTTGGAGGGGGTCTTTACTACAATGAGCAGTTCTTC; CDR3: CASSRVGGGLYYNEQFF
J: TRBJ2-1; size: -; V: TRBV7-3; D: -; DNA: TGTGCCAGCAGCTTAATCCCTTCACTAAACAATGAGCAGTTCTTC; CDR3: CASSLIPSLNNEQFF
J: TRBJ1-1; size: -; V: TRBV3-1/TRBV3-2; D: -; DNA: TGTGCCAGCAGCCAAGCGGGCGTGACAGTCGTGGCGAACACTGAAGCTTTCTTT; CDR3: CASSQAGVTVVANTEAFF
J: TRBJ1-1; size: -; V: TRBV5-1; D: -; DNA: TGCGCCAGCAGCCTTCGACAGAACCTCAACACTGAAGCTTTCTTT; CDR3: CASSLRQNLNTEAFF
J: TRBJ1-2; size: -; V: TRBV3-1/TRBV3-2; D: -; DNA: TGTGCCAGCAGCCAAGATTACAGACCCAACTATGGCTACACCTTC; CDR3: CASSQDYRPNYGYTF
J: TRBJ1-2; size: -; V: TRBV2; D: -; DNA: TGTGCCGAAGCAGAAGGCTACACCTTC; CDR3: CAEAEGYTF
J: TRBJ1-1; size: -; V: TRBV5-1; D: -; DNA: TGCGCCAGCAGCACGGGGACACGGAACACTGAAGCTTTCTTT; CDR3: CASSTGTRNTEAFF
J: TRBJ2-3; size: -; V: TRBV7-6; D: TRBD2; DNA: TGTGCCAGCAGCTTAGGCTTGGGGGGGGGCACAGATACGCAGTATTTT; CDR3: CASSLGLGGGTDTQYF
J: TRBJ1-5; size: -; V: TRBV19; D: TRBD1; DNA: TGTGCCAGTAGTACCCCGAGGACAGGGAGGGTCAATCAGCCCCAGCATTTT; CDR3: CASSTPRTGRVNQPQHF
J: TRBJ1-5; size: -; V: TRBV7-9; D: TRBD1; DNA: TGTGCCAGCAGCTGGGGACAGGGAGTGGGGCAGCCCCAGCATTTT; CDR3: CASSWGQGVGQPQHF
J: TRBJ1-2; size: -; V: TRBV4-3; D: -; DNA: TGCGCCAGCAGCCAAACTTCGACCCCCGGGACTGGCTACACCTTC; CDR3: CASSQTSTPGTGYTF
J: TRBJ1-3; size: -; V: TRBV7-2; D: -; DNA: TGTGCCAGCAGCCAGGAGTGGGTGGGAAACACCATATATTTT; CDR3: CASSQEWVGNTIYF
J: TRBJ1-1; size: -; V: TRBV14; D: TRBD1; DNA: TGTGCCAGCAGGACAGGGGAGGGAGTCACTGAAGCTTTCTTT; CDR3: CASRTGEGVTEAFF
J: TRBJ1-2; size: -; V: TRBV20-1; D: -; DNA: TGCAGTGCTAGTATCAGCTATGGCTACACCTTC; CDR3: CSASISYGYTF
J: TRBJ1-1; size: -; V: TRBV30; D: -; DNA: TGTGCCTGGAGTGAGGAGGACACTGAAGCTTTCTTT; CDR3: CAWSEEDTEAFF
J: TRBJ1-1; size: -; V: TRBV5-1; D: -; DNA: TGCGCCAGCAACCTCGCGGTAAACACTGAAGCTTTCTTT; CDR3: CASNLAVNTEAFF
J: TRBJ1-1; size: -; V: TRBV28; D: -; DNA: TGTGCCAGCCTAGGACAGAACACTGAAGCTTTCTTT; CDR3: CASLGQNTEAFF
J: TRBJ1-4; size: -; V: TRBV4-2; D: -; DNA: TGTGCCAGCAGCCAAGAGGTCGGGGGGAATGAAAAACTGTTTTTT; CDR3: CASSQEVGGNEKLFF
J: TRBJ1-2; size: -; V: TRBV18; D: -; DNA: TGTGCCAGCTCGCGCAGGGGAGGTGGCTACACCTTC; CDR3: CASSRRGGGYTF
J: TRBJ1-1; size: -; V: TRBV12-3/TRBV12-4; D: -; DNA: TGTGCCAGCAGTTTCCGGCAGGTCAATGAAGCTTTCTTT; CDR3: CASSFRQVNEAFF
J: TRBJ1-2; size: -; V: TRBV14; D: -; DNA: TGTGCCAGCAGCCCCTTGTTAGGGACCACCTATGGCTACACCTTC; CDR3: CASSPLLGTTYGYTF
J: TRBJ1-6; size: -; V: TRBV4-1; D: -; DNA: TGCGCCAGCAGCCAAGACCCACCATCTCGACAGCGGTTAACGGTCTATAATTCACCCCTCCACTTT; CDR3: CASSQDPPSRQRLTVYNSPLHF
J: TRBJ2-1; size: few; V: TRBV6-5; D: -; DNA: TGTGCCAGCCGGGACGGCAACTCCTACAATGAGCAGTTCTTC; CDR3: CASRDGNSYNEQFF
J: TRBJ1-1; size: -; V: TRBV5-1; D: -; DNA: TGCGCCAGCAGCTTGGATGGCAGGGCGAACACTGAAGCTTTCTTT; CDR3: CASSLDGRANTEAFF
J: TRBJ1-3; size: -; V: TRBV28; D: -; DNA: TGTGCCAGCAGTTTAGCACGGGGGGGTGCGGGAAACACCATATATTTT; CDR3: CASSLARGGAGNTIYF
J: TRBJ2-2; size: -; V: TRBV29-1; D: TRBD1; DNA: TGCAGCGTTGAAGATCCCCCATCCGGGACAGGGTCGAACACCGGGGAGCTGTTTTTT; CDR3: CSVEDPPSGTGSNTGELFF
J: TRBJ1-2; size: -; V: TRBV4-2; D: -; DNA: TGTGCCAGCAGCCAAGTTAATCTTGAGTTGGCAGAGGGTGGCTACACCTTC; CDR3: CASSQVNLELAEGGYTF
J: TRBJ1-1; size: -; V: TRBV5-6; D: TRBD1; DNA: TGTGCCAGCAGCTTGGTGGGACAGGGTAACACTGAAGCTTTCTTT; CDR3: CASSLVGQGNTEAFF
J: TRBJ2-7; size: -; V: TRBV12-3/TRBV12-4; D: -; DNA: TGTGCCAGCAGACCGGACTCTTACGAGCAGTACTTC; CDR3: CASRPDSYEQYF
J: TRBJ1-2; size: -; V: TRBV7-8; D: TRBD1; DNA: TGTGCCAGCAGCCGAGCGGGACAGGGTGGGGACTATGGCTACACCTTC; CDR3: CASSRAGQGGDYGYTF